These 8 T cell receptor beta chains were all obtained from the same sample, sequenced in a study of blood T cell repertoires in COVID-19. Clones were read by immunoSEQ multiplex PCR, and TCRdb kept only the in-frame ones, dropping some. Of 300,000 to 400,000 clones listed, around 83% are singletons. Sequenced: peripheral blood. These receptors originate from a man younger than 45 with active or convalescent COVID-19.

The chain joins TRBV9 to TRBJ2-1; 7 bases map to TRBD1. Germline loops: CDR1 SGDLS, CDR2 YYNGEE. The CDR3 is 13 residues long. V was clipped by 4 bases and J by 4 bases; unmatched bases: 2. The CDR3 DNA follows: TGTGCCAGCAGCACCAGGGGGTACAATGAGCAGTTCTTC. Protein sequence: CASSTRGYNEQFF. The full variable domain, in which reference TRBV9 and TRBJ2-1 provide the parts outside the CDR3, is DSGVTQTPKHLITATGQRVTLRCSPRSGDLSVYWYQQSLDQGLQFLIQYYNGEERAKGNILERFSAQQFPDLHSELNLSSLELGDSALYFCASSTRGYNEQFFGPGTRLTVL.

In this sample, this clone turned up a few times. Distinct nucleotide sequences in the sample also encode this CDR3. V and J are TRBV19 and TRBJ1-5; 8 bases align to TRBD1. V shed 4 bases, J shed 6 bases, and the junction held 2 bases outside the gene matches. CDR1 is LNHDA, CDR2 SQIVND, per germline (reference sequence). The CDR3 loop spans 13 amino acids. The CDR3 loop is CASSTQGAQPQHF. The DNA for the CDR3 is TGTGCCAGTAGTACGCAGGGGGCTCAGCCCCAGCATTTT.

The chain uses TRBV6-5 and TRBJ2-7; D is uncertain. Between the trimmed V and J ends, which lost 6 bases and 3 bases, there was a span of 6 bases. Germline-derived CDR1 and CDR2 are MNHEY and SVGAGI. The CDR3 consists of 11 residues. In nucleotides, the CDR3 is TGTGCCAGCAGAGGAGTCTACGAGCAGTACTTC. Amino acids: CASRGVYEQYF.

CDR3 residues: CASSLETGRPIYEQYF. The DNA for the CDR3 is TGTGCCAGCAGCTTGGAGACAGGGCGCCCGATCTACGAGCAGTACTTC. J is TRBJ2-7 and V is TRBV5-5; 7 bases fit TRBD1. The V gene end was trimmed by 0 bases and the J gene end by 3 bases; junction bases not matched to a gene: 9. The CDR3 consists of 16 residues. The germline V gene has CDR1 SGHKS and CDR2 YYEKEE (reference sequence).

V is TRBV2 and J is TRBJ1-5; no definite D call. Between the trimmed V and J ends, which lost 8 bases and 3 bases, there was a span of 11 bases. CDR1 is SNHLY, CDR2 FYNNEI, per germline. The CDR3 is 13 amino acids. The CDR3 protein is CASARDVNQPQHF. The CDR3 DNA is TGTGCCAGCGCCCGGGATGTCAATCAGCCCCAGCATTTT. The whole variable domain, remainder taken from reference TRBV2 and TRBJ1-5, is EPEVTQTPSHQVTQMGQEVILRCVPISNHLYFYWYRQILGQKVEFLVSFYNNEISEKSEIFDDQFSVERPDGSNFTLKIRSTKLEDSAMYFCASARDVNQPQHFGDGTRLSIL.

The rearrangement joins TRBV19 to TRBJ2-2; D perhaps matches TRBD1 (6 bases). There are 14 residues in the CDR3. Germline assignment: CDR1 LNHDA and CDR2 SQIVND (reference sequence). V was clipped by 5 bases and J by 4 bases, with 11 bases between them. CDR3 residues: CASSRQAGTGELFF. CDR3 bases: TGTGCCAGTAGTCGACAGGCGGGCACCGGGGAGCTGTTTTTT. Full variable domain (remainder filled in from reference TRBV19 and TRBJ2-2): DGGITQSPKYLFRKEGQNVTLSCEQNLNHDAMYWYRQDPGQGLRLIYYSQIVNDFQKGDIAEGYSVSREKKESFPLTVTSAQKNPTAFYLCASSRQAGTGELFFGEGSRLTVL.

The chain uses TRBV4-2 and TRBJ1-4; no definite D call. The CDR3 is made up of 14 amino acids. CDR1 LGHNA and CDR2 YNFKEQ come from the germline V gene. Trimming shortened V by 0 bases and J by 9 bases, and 11 bases separated the two germline ends. The CDR3 DNA reads as TGTGCCAGCAGCCAAGATCTAGTTCGACAAAAACTGTTTTTT. Translation gives CASSQDLVRQKLFF.

The chain couples TRBV18 to TRBJ2-7; D is perhaps TRBD1 (5 bases). This CDR3 spans 14 amino acids. The V and J ends lost 2 bases and 6 bases respectively, with 14 bases between them. Germline loops: CDR1 KGHSH, CDR2 LQKENI. This CDR3 is CASSPTDNGPEQYF. The CDR3 coding sequence is TGTGCCAGCTCACCAACGGACAACGGTCCCGAGCAGTACTTC.